The rows below give T cell receptor beta chains drawn from one sample of a study of cytomegalovirus exposure and HLA in healthy donors. Repertoires were generated with immunoSEQ multiplex PCR, while TCRdb's copy carries only in-frame clones and drops some. The data show some 150,000 clones, about 72% seen once. What was sequenced was PBMCs. The receptors come from a human donor in good health. Each CDR3 is given without its conserved first and last residue. The D gene is left open where the match is weak. Clone sizes are given selectively: once, few, many, or a class where the clone is expanded.

j_call	v_call	d_call	cdr3_length	clone_size	cdr3_aa
TRBJ1-2	TRBV15	TRBD1	11	NA	ATSRDRGNGYT
TRBJ2-5	TRBV6-5	TRBD1	13	NA	ASSRGQGFVETQY
TRBJ1-3	TRBV20-1	NA	9	few	SVDRERTIY
TRBJ2-5	TRBV2	TRBD2	14	few	ATRRSSGGFGETQY
TRBJ2-3	TRBV10-3	TRBD2	13	NA	AISDPGGSTDTQY
TRBJ2-7	TRBV7-6	TRBD1	12	few	ASSLGQGVNEQY
TRBJ2-7	TRBV2	NA	12	NA	ASNSQGLSHEQY
TRBJ2-7	TRBV5-1	NA	10	few	ASSFRDTEQY
TRBJ2-2	TRBV6-4	TRBD1	12	NA	ASKTGTAPGELF
TRBJ2-4	TRBV7-2	TRBD2	16	NA	ASSLRTSGGLAKNIQY
TRBJ1-3	TRBV9	NA	14	NA	ASSGAYRSSGNTIY
TRBJ2-5	TRBV10-2	NA	9	NA	ASRAGGTQY
TRBJ1-1	TRBV6-4	TRBD1	11	once	ASSTRQGPLSF
TRBJ1-1	TRBV7-3	NA	15	once	ASSLTGRATVNTEAF
TRBJ2-1	TRBV11-2	TRBD2	13	NA	ASSFSGGALNEQF
TRBJ1-6	TRBV10-2	TRBD1	13	NA	ASSEGGQGTSPLH
TRBJ1-1	TRBV18	NA	12	few	ASSPRQGNTEAF
TRBJ1-1	TRBV6-6	NA	13	NA	ASSQQTALNTEAF
TRBJ2-1	TRBV7-3	NA	10	few	ASSPSYNEQF
TRBJ2-1	TRBV19	NA	11	NA	ASSLTGHNEQF
TRBJ2-3	TRBV2	NA	12	few	ASDSQGGWDTQY
TRBJ2-5	TRBV4-1	NA	13	NA	ASSPSRGGQETQY
TRBJ2-7	TRBV4-3	NA	12	NA	ASSQDTTLDEQY
TRBJ2-7	TRBV7-8	TRBD1	13	NA	ASSLAGTGYYEQY
TRBJ1-4	TRBV25-1	TRBD1	11	few	ASSLTGIEKLF
TRBJ1-2	TRBV7-6	NA	11	few	ASSAPGAYGYT
TRBJ2-6	TRBV18	TRBD1	14	once	ASPIGGQAGANVLT
TRBJ1-3	TRBV6-1	TRBD1	14	NA	ASSGPGQASGNTIY
TRBJ1-1	TRBV6-5	NA	11	NA	ASQRGGNTEAF
TRBJ2-1	TRBV4-1	TRBD1	16	NA	ASSLSPGGEISYNEQF
TRBJ2-3	TRBV7-3	TRBD2	14	NA	ASSPGLAGFADTQY
TRBJ1-1	TRBV9	NA	11	NA	ASSVAIMTEAF
TRBJ1-6	TRBV11-1	TRBD1	14	NA	ASSPRPGQGNSPLH
TRBJ1-1	TRBV6-4	TRBD1	11	NA	ASSEGQGAEAF
TRBJ2-7	TRBV28	NA	10	NA	ASRERESEQY
TRBJ2-1	TRBV5-1	TRBD1	11	NA	ASTKGASYQQF
TRBJ2-1	TRBV19	NA	13	NA	ASRYRGEAYNEQF
NA	TRBV7-9	TRBD1	11	NA	ASSHRGSYEQY
TRBJ2-1	TRBV25-1	TRBD2	13	NA	ASSERGATYNEQF
TRBJ2-6	TRBV19	TRBD1	13	NA	ASSTHRGGANVLT
TRBJ2-6	TRBV19	TRBD1	16	few	ASSIYGTEGSGANVLT
TRBJ1-1	TRBV9	TRBD1	13	NA	ASSVSGTVNTEAF
TRBJ2-1	TRBV5-1	TRBD2	13	NA	ASSLRAGAYNEQF
TRBJ1-2	TRBV27	TRBD1	13	NA	ASSSGTGAFYGYT
TRBJ1-1	TRBV6-5	TRBD1	14	NA	ASSYVEGALNTEAF
TRBJ2-5	TRBV28	NA	11	NA	ASTVGGQETQY
TRBJ2-7	TRBV25-1	TRBD1	12	NA	ASSNRDRAYEQY
TRBJ2-3	TRBV9	TRBD2	15	NA	ASSVDGAGDGSDTQY
TRBJ2-3	TRBV5-4	TRBD2	12	NA	ASSFRDYTDTQY
TRBJ1-2	TRBV28	NA	11	NA	ASSQIDSYGYT
TRBJ1-1	TRBV9	TRBD1	14	NA	ASSPGQGTGDTEAF
TRBJ2-5	TRBV7-9	NA	14	few	ASSLALVRGSETQY
TRBJ1-4	TRBV19	TRBD1	12	NA	ASSPGTGGEKLF
TRBJ1-4	TRBV5-8	TRBD1	12	NA	ASGQGWTNEKLF
TRBJ2-6	TRBV5-1	NA	13	NA	ASSFRGEGANVLT